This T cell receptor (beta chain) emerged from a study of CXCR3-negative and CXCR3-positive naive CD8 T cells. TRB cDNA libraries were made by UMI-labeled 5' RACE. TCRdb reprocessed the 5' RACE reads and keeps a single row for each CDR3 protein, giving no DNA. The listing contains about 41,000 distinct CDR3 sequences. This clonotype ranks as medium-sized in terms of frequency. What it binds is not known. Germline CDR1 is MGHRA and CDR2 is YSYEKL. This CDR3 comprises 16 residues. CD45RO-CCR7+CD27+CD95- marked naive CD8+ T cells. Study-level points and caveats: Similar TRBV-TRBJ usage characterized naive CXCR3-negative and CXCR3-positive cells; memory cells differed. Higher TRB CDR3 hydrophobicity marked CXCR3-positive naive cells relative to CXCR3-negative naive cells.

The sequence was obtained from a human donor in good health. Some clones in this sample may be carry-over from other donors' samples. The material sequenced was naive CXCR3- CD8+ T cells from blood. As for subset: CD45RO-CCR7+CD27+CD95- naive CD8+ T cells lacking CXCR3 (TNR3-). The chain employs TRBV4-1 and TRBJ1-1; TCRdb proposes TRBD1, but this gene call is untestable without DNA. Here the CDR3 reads CASSHGAARANTEAFF.